This T cell receptor (beta chain) appears in the sequencing data of a study of long-term antiretroviral therapy in people with HIV. CDR3 size: 13 residues. V gave up 1 base and J gave up 7 bases, with 8 bases separating them. Germline V lookup: CDR1 MNHNS, CDR2 SASEGT. An immunoSEQ assay, version v3.0, was performed at survey level. TCRdb keeps only in-frame clones here, not all; method: immunoSEQ multiplex PCR. The sample lists about 25,000 clones; approximately 86% were seen once. Every single participant having HIV got treatment inside the United States. This receptor was obtained from a man aged 45-65 years with HIV. The chain employs TRBV6-1 and TRBJ1-5; D is undetermined. Material: unsorted PBMCs, obtained 1.2 years after starting antiretroviral therapy. DNA of the CDR3: TGTGCCAGCAGTGAAGGGGTGGGGCAGCCCCAGCATTTT. Translation: CASSEGVGQPQHF.